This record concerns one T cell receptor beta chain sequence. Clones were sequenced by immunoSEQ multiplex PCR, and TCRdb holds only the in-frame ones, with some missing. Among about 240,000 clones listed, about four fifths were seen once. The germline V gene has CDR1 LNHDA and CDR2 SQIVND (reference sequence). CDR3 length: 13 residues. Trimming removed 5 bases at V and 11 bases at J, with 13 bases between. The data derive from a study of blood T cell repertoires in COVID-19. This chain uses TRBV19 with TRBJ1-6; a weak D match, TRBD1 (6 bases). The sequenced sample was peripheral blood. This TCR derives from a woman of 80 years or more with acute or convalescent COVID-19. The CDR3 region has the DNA TGTGCCAGTAGTGGGCTCGGGGGGCCACCCCTCCACTTT. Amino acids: CASSGLGGPPLHF.